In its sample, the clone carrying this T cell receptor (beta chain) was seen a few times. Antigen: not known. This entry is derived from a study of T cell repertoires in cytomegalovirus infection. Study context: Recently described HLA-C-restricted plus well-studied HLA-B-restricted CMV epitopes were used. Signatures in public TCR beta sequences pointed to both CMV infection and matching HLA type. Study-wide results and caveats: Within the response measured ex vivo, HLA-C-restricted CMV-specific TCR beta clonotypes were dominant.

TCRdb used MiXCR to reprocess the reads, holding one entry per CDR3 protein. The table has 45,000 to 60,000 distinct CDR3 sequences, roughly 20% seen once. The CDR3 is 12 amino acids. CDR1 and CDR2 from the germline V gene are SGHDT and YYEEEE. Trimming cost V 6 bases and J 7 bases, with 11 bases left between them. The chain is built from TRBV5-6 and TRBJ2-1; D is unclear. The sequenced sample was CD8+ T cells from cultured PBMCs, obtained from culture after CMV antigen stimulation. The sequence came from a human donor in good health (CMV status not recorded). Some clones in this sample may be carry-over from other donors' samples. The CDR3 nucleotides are TGTGCCAGCACTTTGGGCTCGAATGAGCAGTTCTTC. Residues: CASTLGSNEQFF.